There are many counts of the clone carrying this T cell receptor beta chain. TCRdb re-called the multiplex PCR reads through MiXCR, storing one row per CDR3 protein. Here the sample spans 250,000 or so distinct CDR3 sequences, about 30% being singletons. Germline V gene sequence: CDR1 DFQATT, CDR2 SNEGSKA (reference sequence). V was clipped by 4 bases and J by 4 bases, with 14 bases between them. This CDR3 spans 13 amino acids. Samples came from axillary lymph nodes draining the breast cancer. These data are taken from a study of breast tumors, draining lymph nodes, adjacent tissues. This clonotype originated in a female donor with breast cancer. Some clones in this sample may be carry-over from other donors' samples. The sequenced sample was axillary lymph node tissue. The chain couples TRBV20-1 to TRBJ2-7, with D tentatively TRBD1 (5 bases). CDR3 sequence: CSAMGRRDYEQYF. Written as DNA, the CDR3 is TGCAGTGCTATGGGGCGGCGCGATTACGAGCAGTACTTC.